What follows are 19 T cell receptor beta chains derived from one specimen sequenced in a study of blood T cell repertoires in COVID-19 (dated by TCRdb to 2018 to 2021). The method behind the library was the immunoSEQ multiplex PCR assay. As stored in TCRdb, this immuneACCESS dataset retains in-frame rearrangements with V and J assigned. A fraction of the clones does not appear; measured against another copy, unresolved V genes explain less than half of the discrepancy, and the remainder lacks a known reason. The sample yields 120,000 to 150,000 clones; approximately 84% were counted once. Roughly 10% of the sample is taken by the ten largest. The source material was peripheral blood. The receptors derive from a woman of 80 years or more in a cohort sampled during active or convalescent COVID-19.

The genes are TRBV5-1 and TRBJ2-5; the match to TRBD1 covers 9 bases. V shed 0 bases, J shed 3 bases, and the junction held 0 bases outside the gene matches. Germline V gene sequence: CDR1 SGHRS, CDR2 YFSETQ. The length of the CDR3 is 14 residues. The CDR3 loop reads CASSLGTGEETQYF. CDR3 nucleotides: TGCGCCAGCAGCTTGGGGACAGGGGAAGAGACCCAGTACTTC.

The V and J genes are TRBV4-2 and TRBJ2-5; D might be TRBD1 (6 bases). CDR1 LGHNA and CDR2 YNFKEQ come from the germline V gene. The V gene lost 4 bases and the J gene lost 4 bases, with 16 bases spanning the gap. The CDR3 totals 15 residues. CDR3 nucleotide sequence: TGTGCCAGCAGCCCCTTCGGCACAGGGAGAGAGACCCAGTACTTC. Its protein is CASSPFGTGRETQYF.

CDR3 DNA sequence: TGTGCCAGCAGCTTAGTCGCAGGGGGCGAGCAGTACGTC. This gives the protein CASSLVAGGEQYV. This chain links TRBV11-2 with TRBJ2-7, with TRBD1 matching 7 bases. The V segment lost 1 base and the J segment 6 bases; nucleotides outside the gene matches: 3. This CDR3 is built from 13 residues. Germline lookup yields CDR1 SGHAT and CDR2 FQNNGV.

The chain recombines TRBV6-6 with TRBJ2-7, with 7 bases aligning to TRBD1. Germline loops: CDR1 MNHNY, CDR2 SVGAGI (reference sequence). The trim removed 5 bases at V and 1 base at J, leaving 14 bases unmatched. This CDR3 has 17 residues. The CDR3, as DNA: TGTGCCAGCAGTCCTCCTCTAGGCAGGGGGACATCCTACGAGCAGTACTTC. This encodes CASSPPLGRGTSYEQYF.

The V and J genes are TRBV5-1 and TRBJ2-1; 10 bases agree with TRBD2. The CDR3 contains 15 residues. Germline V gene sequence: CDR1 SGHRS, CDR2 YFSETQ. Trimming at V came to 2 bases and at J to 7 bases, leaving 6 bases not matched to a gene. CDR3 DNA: TGCGCCAGCAGCTTTATAGCGGGGGGCCGAAATGAGCAGTTCTTC. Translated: CASSFIAGGRNEQFF.

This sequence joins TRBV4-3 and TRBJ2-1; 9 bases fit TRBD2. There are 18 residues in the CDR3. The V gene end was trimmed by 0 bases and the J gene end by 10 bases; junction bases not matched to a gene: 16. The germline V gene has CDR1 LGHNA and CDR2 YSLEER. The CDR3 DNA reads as TGCGCCAGCAGCCAAGATCGGTCTCTAGGGACTAGCTCTAGAGAGCAGTTCTTC. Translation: CASSQDRSLGTSSREQFF.

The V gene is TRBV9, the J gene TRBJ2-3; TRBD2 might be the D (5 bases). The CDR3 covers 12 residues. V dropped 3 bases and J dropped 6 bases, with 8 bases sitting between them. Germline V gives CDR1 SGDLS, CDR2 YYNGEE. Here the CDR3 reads CASSASGDTQYF. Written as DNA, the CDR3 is TGTGCCAGCAGCGCGTCGGGGGATACGCAGTATTTT.

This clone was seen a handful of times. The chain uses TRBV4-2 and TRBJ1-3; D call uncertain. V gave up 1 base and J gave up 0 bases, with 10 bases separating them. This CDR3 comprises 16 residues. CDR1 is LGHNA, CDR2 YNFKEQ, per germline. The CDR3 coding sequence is TGTGCCAGCAGCCAAGCCCACACCTCCTCTGGAAACACCATATATTTT. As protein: CASSQAHTSSGNTIYF.

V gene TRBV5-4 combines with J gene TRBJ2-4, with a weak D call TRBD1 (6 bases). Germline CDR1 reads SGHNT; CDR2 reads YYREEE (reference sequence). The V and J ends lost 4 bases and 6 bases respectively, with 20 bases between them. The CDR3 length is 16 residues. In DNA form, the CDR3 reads TGTGCCAGCAGCATTAGCTCAGGGGCTGCGGGAAACATTCAGTACTTC. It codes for CASSISSGAAGNIQYF.

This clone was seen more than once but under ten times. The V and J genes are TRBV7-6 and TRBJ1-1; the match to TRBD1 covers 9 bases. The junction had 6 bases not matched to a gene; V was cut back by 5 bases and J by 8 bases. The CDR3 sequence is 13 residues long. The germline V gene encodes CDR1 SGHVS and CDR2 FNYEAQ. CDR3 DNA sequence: TGTGCCAGCAGCCTTCACAGGGGGCAAGAAGCTTTCTTT. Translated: CASSLHRGQEAFF.

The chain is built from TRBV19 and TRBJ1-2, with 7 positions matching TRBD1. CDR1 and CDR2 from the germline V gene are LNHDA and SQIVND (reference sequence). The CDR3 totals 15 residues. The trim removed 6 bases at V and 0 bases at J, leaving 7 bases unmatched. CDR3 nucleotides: TGTGCCAGTAGCGTATCCGGGACAGCTAACTATGGCTACACCTTC. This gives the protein CASSVSGTANYGYTF.

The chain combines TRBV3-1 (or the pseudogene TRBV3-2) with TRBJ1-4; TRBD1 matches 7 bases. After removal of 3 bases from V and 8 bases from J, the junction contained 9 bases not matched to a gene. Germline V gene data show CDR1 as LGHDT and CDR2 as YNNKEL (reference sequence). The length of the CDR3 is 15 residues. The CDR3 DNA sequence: TGTGCCAGCAGCCAGATGACAGGGATCCGGGAAAAACTGTTTTTT. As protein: CASSQMTGIREKLFF.

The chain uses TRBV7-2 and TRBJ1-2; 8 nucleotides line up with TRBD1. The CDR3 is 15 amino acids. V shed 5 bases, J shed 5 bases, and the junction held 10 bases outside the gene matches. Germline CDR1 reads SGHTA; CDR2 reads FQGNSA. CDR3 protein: CASSDPGQARYGYTF. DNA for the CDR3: TGTGCCAGCAGCGACCCGGGACAGGCAAGATATGGCTACACCTTC.

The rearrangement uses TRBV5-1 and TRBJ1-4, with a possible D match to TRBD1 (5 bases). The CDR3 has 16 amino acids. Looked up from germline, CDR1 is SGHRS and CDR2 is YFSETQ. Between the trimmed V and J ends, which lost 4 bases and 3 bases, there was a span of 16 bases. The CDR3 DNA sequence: TGCGCCAGCAGCCCCGGGAGGGGCCGGGCTAATGAAAAACTGTTTTTT. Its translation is CASSPGRGRANEKLFF. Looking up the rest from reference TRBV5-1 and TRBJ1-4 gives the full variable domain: KAGVTQTPRYLIKTRGQQVTLSCSPISGHRSVSWYQQTPGQGLQFLFEYFSETQRNKGNFPGRFSGRQFSNSRSEMNVSTLELGDSALYLCASSPGRGRANEKLFFGSGTQLSVL.

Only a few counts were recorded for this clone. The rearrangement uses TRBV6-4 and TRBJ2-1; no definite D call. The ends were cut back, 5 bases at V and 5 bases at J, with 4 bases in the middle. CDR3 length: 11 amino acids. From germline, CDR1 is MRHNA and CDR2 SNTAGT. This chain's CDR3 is CASSYNNEQFF. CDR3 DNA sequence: TGTGCCAGCAGTTACAACAATGAGCAGTTCTTC.

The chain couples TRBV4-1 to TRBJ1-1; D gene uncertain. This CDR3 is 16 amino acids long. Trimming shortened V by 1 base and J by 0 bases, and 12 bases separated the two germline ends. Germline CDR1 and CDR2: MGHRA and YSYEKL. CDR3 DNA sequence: TGCGCCAGCAGCCAAGGGGAGCGCAGGCTGAACACTGAAGCTTTCTTT. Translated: CASSQGERRLNTEAFF.

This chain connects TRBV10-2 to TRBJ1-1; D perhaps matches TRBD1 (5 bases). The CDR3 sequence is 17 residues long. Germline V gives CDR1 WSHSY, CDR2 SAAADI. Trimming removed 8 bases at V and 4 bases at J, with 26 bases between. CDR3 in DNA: TGCGCCAGCCGGGGGGTTTTTGTCCGACCGGGCGGCACTGAAGCTTTCTTT. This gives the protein CASRGVFVRPGGTEAFF.

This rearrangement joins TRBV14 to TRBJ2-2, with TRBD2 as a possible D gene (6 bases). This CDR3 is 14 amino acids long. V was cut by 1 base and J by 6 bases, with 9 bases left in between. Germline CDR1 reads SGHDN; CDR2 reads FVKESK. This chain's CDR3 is CASSQVRRAGELFF. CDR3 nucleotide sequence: TGTGCCAGCAGCCAAGTGAGGAGGGCCGGGGAGCTGTTTTTT. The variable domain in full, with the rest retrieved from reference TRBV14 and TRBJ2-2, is EAGVTQFPSHSVIEKGQTVTLRCDPISGHDNLYWYRRVMGKEIKFLLHFVKESKQDESGMPNNRFLAERTGGTYSTLKVQPAELEDSGVYFCASSQVRRAGELFFGEGSRLTVL.

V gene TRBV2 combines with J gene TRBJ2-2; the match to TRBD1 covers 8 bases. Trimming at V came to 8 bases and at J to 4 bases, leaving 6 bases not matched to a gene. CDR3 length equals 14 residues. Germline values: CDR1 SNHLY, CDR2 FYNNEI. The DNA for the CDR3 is TGTGCCAGCCGACAGGGGCGGAGCACCGGGGAGCTGTTTTTT. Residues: CASRQGRSTGELFF. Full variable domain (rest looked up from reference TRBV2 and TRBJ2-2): EPEVTQTPSHQVTQMGQEVILRCVPISNHLYFYWYRQILGQKVEFLVSFYNNEISEKSEIFDDQFSVERPDGSNFTLKIRSTKLEDSAMYFCASRQGRSTGELFFGEGSRLTVL.